This T cell receptor (beta chain) comes out of a study of PD-L1 blockade in urothelial cancer. The assay was immunoSEQ multiplex PCR, and TCRdb's table has in-frame clones only and misses some. The profile shows about 40,000 clones, approximately 80% of them singletons. This sample's time point: peripheral blood 6 weeks after treatment start. The material was PBMCs, obtained around atezolizumab (anti-PD-L1) treatment. The sequence was obtained from a man aged 40-50 years with urothelial cancer.

The DNA of the CDR3 is TGTGCCAGCATTGTATTACCGGGACAGCACCACAATCAGCCCCAGCATTTT. Translation: CASIVLPGQHHNQPQHF. V gene TRBV2 combines with J gene TRBJ1-5, with 7 bases identical to TRBD1. The CDR3 runs to 17 residues. CDR1 is SNHLY and CDR2 is FYNNEI in the germline V gene. V dropped 7 bases and J dropped 3; count of bases not matched to a gene: 15.